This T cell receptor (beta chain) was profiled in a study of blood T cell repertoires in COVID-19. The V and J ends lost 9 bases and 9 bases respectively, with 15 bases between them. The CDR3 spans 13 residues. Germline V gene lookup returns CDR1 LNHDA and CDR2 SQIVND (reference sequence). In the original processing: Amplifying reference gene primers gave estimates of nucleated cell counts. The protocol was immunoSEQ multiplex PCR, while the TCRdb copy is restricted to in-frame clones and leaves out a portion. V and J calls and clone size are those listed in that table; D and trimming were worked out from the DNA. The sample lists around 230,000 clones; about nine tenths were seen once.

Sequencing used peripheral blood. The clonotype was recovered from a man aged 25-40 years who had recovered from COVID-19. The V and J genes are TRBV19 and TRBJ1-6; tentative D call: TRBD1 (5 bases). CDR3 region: CASREGGSSPLHF. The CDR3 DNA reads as TGTGCCAGCAGGGAGGGAGGGAGTTCACCCCTCCACTTT.